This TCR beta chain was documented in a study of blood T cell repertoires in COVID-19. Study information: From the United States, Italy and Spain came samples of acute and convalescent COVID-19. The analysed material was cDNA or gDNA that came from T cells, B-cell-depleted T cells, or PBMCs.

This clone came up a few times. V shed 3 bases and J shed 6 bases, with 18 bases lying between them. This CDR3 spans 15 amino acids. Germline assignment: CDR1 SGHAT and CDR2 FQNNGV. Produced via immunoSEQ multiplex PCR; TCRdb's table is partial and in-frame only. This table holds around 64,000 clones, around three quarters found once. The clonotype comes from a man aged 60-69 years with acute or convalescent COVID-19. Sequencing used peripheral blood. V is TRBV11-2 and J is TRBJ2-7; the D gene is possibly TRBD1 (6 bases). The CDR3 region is CASSFQIRGGSEQYF. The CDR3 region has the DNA TGTGCCAGCAGCTTTCAGATCAGGGGTGGGAGCGAGCAGTACTTC.